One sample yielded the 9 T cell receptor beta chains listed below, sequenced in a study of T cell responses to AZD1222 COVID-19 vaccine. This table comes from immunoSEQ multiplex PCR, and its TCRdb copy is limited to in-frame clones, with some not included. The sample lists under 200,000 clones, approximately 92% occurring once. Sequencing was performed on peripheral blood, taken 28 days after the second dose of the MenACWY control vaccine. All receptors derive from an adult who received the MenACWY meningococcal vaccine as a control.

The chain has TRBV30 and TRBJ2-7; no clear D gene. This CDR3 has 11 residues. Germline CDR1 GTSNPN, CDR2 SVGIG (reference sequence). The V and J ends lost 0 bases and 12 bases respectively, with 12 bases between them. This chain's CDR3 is CAWSVLGLLYF. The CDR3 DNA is TGTGCCTGGAGTGTACTGGGTCTATTGTACTTC.

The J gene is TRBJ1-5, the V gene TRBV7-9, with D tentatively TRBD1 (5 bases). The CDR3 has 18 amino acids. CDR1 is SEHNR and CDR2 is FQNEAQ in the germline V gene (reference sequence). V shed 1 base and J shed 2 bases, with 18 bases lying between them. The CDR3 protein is CASSLVGGDGLGNQPQHF. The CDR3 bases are TGTGCCAGCAGCTTAGTAGGTGGGGACGGCCTAGGCAATCAGCCCCAGCATTTT.

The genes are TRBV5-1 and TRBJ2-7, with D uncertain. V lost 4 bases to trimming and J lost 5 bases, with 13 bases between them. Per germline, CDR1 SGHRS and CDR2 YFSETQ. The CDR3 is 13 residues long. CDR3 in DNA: TGCGCCAGCAGCGAGCCCGCCCATGACGAGCAGTACTTC. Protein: CASSEPAHDEQYF.

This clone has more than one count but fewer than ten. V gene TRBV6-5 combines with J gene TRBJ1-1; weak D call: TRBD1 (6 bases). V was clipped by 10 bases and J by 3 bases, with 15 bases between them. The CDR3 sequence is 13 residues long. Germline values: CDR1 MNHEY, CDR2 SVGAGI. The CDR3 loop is CAITEQGYTEAFF. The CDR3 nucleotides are TGTGCCATTACGGAACAGGGATACACTGAAGCTTTCTTT.

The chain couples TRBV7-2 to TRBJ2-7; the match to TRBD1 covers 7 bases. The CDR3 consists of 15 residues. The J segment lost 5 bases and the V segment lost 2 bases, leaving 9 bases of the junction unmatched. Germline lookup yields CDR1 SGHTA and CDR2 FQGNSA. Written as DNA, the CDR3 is TGTGCCAGCAGCTTAAATACAGGGGTGCGAAACGAGCAGTACTTC. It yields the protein CASSLNTGVRNEQYF.

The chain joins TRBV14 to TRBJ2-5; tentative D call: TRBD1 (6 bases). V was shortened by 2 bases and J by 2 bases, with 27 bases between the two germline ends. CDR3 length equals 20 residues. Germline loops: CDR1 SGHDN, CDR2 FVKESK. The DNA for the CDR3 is TGTGCCAGCAGCCAAAAAACCCTTTTTGTGGGGGCAGGCAGGCAAGAGACCCAGTACTTC. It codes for CASSQKTLFVGAGRQETQYF. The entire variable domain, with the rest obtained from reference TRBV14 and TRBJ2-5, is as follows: EAGVTQFPSHSVIEKGQTVTLRCDPISGHDNLYWYRRVMGKEIKFLLHFVKESKQDESGMPNNRFLAERTGGTYSTLKVQPAELEDSGVYFCASSQKTLFVGAGRQETQYFGPGTRLLVL.

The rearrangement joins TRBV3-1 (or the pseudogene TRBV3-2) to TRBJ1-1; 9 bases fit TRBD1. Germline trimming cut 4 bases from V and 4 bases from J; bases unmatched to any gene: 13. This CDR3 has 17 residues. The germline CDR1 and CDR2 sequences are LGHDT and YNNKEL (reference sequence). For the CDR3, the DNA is TGTGCCAGCAGCCCGATCCCGGGACAGGGACGAGGCACTGAAGCTTTCTTT. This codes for CASSPIPGQGRGTEAFF.

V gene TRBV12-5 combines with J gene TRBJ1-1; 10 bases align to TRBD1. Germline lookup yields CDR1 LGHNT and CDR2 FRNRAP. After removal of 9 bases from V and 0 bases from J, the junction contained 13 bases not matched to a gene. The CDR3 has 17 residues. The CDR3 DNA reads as TGTGCTAGCTCCCCCTTCGGGACAGGGGCTTTGAACACTGAAGCTTTCTTT. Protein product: CASSPFGTGALNTEAFF.

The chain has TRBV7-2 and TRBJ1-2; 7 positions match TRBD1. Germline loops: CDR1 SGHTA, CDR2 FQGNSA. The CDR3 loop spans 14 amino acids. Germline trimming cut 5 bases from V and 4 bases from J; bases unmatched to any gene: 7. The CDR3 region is CASSPRQGPYGYTF. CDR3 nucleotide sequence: TGTGCCAGCAGCCCCCGACAGGGTCCCTATGGCTACACCTTC. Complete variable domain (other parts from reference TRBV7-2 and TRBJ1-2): GAGVSQSPSNKVTEKGKDVELRCDPISGHTALYWYRQSLGQGLEFLIYFQGNSAPDKSGLPSDRFSAERTGGSVSTLTIQRTQQEDSAVYLCASSPRQGPYGYTFGSGTRLTVV.